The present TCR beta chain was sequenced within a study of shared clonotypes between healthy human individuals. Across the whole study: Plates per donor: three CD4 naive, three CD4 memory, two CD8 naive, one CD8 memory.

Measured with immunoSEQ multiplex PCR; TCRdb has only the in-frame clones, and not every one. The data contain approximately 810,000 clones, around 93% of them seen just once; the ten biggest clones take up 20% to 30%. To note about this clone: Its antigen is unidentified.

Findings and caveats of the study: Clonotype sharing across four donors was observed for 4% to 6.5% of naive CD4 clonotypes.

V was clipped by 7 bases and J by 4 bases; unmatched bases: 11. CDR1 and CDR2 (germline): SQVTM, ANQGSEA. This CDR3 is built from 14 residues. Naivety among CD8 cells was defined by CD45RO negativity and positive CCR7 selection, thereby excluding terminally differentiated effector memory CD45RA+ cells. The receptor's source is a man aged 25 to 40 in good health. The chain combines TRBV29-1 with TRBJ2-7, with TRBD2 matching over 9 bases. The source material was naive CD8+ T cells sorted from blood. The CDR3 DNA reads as TGCAGCGCCTTCTTAGCGGGAGAGGCGTACGAGCAGTACTTC. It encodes CSAFLAGEAYEQYF.